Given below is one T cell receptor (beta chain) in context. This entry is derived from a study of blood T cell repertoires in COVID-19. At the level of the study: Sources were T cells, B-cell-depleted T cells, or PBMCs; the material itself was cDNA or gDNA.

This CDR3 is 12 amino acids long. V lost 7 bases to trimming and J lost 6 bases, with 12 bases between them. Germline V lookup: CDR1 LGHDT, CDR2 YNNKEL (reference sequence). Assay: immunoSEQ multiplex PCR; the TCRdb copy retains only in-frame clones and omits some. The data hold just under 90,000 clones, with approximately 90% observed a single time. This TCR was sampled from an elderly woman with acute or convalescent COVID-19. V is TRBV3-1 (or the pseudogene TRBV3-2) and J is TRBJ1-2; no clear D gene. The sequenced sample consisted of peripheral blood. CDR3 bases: TGTGCCAGCATAGGAGGGTCGGATGGCTACACCTTC. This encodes CASIGGSDGYTF.